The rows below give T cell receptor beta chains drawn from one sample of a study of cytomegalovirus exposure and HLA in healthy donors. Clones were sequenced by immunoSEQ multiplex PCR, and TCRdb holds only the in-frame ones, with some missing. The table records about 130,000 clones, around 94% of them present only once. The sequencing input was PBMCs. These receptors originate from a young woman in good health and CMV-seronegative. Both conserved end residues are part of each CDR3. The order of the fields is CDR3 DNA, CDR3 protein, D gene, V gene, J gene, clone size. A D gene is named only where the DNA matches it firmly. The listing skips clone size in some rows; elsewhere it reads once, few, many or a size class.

DNA: TGTGCCAGCAGCCCTGGGGGCGCGACTAGCGGGAGTACAGATACGCAGTATTTT; CDR3: CASSPGGATSGSTDTQYF; D: TRBD2; V: TRBV7-2; J: TRBJ2-3; size: .
DNA: TGTGCCAGCAGCCCCTTGGGGGACAGCGAGGATACGCAGTATTTT; CDR3: CASSPLGDSEDTQYF; D: TRBD1; V: TRBV28; J: TRBJ2-3; size: .
DNA: TGTGCCAGCAGGGGACAGGGGAACTCACCCCTCCACTTT; CDR3: CASRGQGNSPLHF; D: TRBD1; V: TRBV7-9; J: TRBJ1-6; size: .
DNA: TGTGCCTGGAGTATAGCGGGAGGCGGGTACGAGCAGTACTTC; CDR3: CAWSIAGGGYEQYF; D: TRBD2; V: TRBV30; J: TRBJ2-7; size: .
DNA: TGCGCCAGCAGCTTGATAAGGGGTAACACCGGGGAGCTGTTTTTT; CDR3: CASSLIRGNTGELFF; D: .; V: TRBV5-1; J: TRBJ2-2; size: .
DNA: TGTGCCTGGAATCAAGGGGTGGGTATTCAGCCCCAGCATTTT; CDR3: CAWNQGVGIQPQHF; D: .; V: TRBV30; J: TRBJ1-5; size: .
DNA: TGTGCCAGCAGTGTAACAGGGGGCGTTACTGAAGCTTTCTTT; CDR3: CASSVTGGVTEAFF; D: TRBD1; V: TRBV27; J: TRBJ1-1; size: .
DNA: TGTGCCAGCAGCTTAGAAACTAGCGGGGGTCGAGAGCAGTTCTTC; CDR3: CASSLETSGGREQFF; D: TRBD2; V: TRBV7-9; J: TRBJ2-1; size: .
DNA: TGTGCCTGGTCCGGGACTCAGGAAGGTCAGCCCCAGCATTTT; CDR3: CAWSGTQEGQPQHF; D: .; V: TRBV30; J: TRBJ1-5; size: .
DNA: TGCGCCAGCAGCCCCACGGTGTTAGCTGGAAACACCATATATTTT; CDR3: CASSPTVLAGNTIYF; D: .; V: TRBV5-1; J: TRBJ1-3; size: .
DNA: TGTGCCAGCAGCTCCCGGGGGGGCACAGATACGCAGTATTTT; CDR3: CASSSRGGTDTQYF; D: TRBD2; V: TRBV13; J: TRBJ2-3; size: .
DNA: TGTGCCAGCAGCCAAGAGATCGGACAGAACTATGGCTACACCTTC; CDR3: CASSQEIGQNYGYTF; D: .; V: TRBV4-2; J: TRBJ1-2; size: .
DNA: TGCGCCAGCAGCCAAGCGGAGAGCTCCTACGAGCAGTACTTC; CDR3: CASSQAESSYEQYF; D: .; V: TRBV4-1; J: TRBJ2-7; size: .
DNA: TGTGCCAGCAGTCCCACAGGGGGATACTATGGCTACACCTTC; CDR3: CASSPTGGYYGYTF; D: TRBD1; V: TRBV6-1; J: TRBJ1-2; size: .
DNA: TGTGCCAGTAGTTCAGGGGGGTGGCAGCCCCAGCATTTT; CDR3: CASSSGGWQPQHF; D: TRBD1; V: TRBV19; J: TRBJ1-5; size: .
DNA: TGTGCCAGCAGGGGGGCACCCGAAGCTTTCTTT; CDR3: CASRGAPEAFF; D: .; V: TRBV2; J: TRBJ1-1; size: .
DNA: TGTGCCAGCAGCGTAGAAGGCAGGGGGGTGGCTGAAGCTTTCTTT; CDR3: CASSVEGRGVAEAFF; D: TRBD1; V: TRBV9; J: TRBJ1-1; size: .
DNA: TGTGCCAGCAGGCCTAGCGGGAGCTCTATAGATACGCAGTATTTT; CDR3: CASRPSGSSIDTQYF; D: TRBD2; V: TRBV7-9; J: TRBJ2-3; size: .
DNA: TGTGCCAGCAGCTCCCAGGGACTCTCTGGAAACACCATATATTTT; CDR3: CASSSQGLSGNTIYF; D: .; V: TRBV5-5; J: TRBJ1-3; size: .
DNA: TGTGCCAGCAGTCCAAGCCTAGCGGCCTCCTACGAGCAGTACTTC; CDR3: CASSPSLAASYEQYF; D: TRBD2; V: TRBV28; J: TRBJ2-7; size: .
DNA: TGTGCCAGCAGCCCCCCGAGGCAAGGGACAGAGCCCAAAACTGACAATGAGCAGTTCTTC; CDR3: CASSPPRQGTEPKTDNEQFF; D: .; V: TRBV21-1; J: TRBJ2-1; size: .
DNA: TGTGCCAGCAGCTTAGATCGGGGGGGCCTTATGACGGAGACCCAGTACTTC; CDR3: CASSLDRGGLMTETQYF; D: TRBD2; V: TRBV11-2; J: TRBJ2-5; size: once
DNA: TGTGCCAGCAGTGTCTATCATGGACTAGCTTCAGATACGCAGTATTTT; CDR3: CASSVYHGLASDTQYF; D: TRBD2; V: TRBV6-1; J: TRBJ2-3; size: few
DNA: TGTGCCAGCAGCTTAATGCCGGGGGGATACAATGAGCAGTTCTTC; CDR3: CASSLMPGGYNEQFF; D: TRBD2; V: TRBV7-3; J: TRBJ2-1; size: .
DNA: TGTGCCAGCAGTTTATACTTGTCAGATACGCAGTATTTT; CDR3: CASSLYLSDTQYF; D: .; V: TRBV27; J: TRBJ2-3; size: .
DNA: TGCAGCGTTGAAGATCTCCGGGGATCGTACTATGGCTACACCTTC; CDR3: CSVEDLRGSYYGYTF; D: .; V: TRBV29-1; J: TRBJ1-2; size: .